This is a list of T cell receptor beta chains from one sample in a study of blood T cells in healthy people across ages. TCRdb re-derived calls from the 5' RACE reads in MiXCR, one entry per CDR3 protein. The sample consists of hundreds of thousands of distinct CDR3 sequences, approximately 40% of them appearing once. The specimen sequenced was blood. The receptor source for this set is a man aged 80 or over in good health. Both conserved end residues are part of each CDR3. Fields, in order: D gene, J gene, clone size, V gene, CDR3 DNA, CDR3 protein. D genes are given only for firm matches. Clone size is given for some rows only: seen once, a few or many times, or a class if the clone is expanded.

D gene: -; J gene: TRBJ2-7; clone size: few; V gene: TRBV20-1; CDR3 DNA: TGCAGTGCTCCCCAAGCAGGGACTTCCATCTCCTACGAGCAGTACTTC; CDR3 protein: CSAPQAGTSISYEQYF
D gene: TRBD2; J gene: TRBJ2-1; clone size: -; V gene: TRBV20-1; CDR3 DNA: TGCAGTGCAAGACTAGCGATCCGACACAATGAGCAGTTCTTC; CDR3 protein: CSARLAIRHNEQFF
D gene: -; J gene: TRBJ2-6; clone size: few; V gene: TRBV12-5; CDR3 DNA: TGTGCTAGTGGCCTTTTACACTCTGGGGCCAACGTCCTGACTTTC; CDR3 protein: CASGLLHSGANVLTF
D gene: -; J gene: TRBJ2-7; clone size: -; V gene: TRBV18; CDR3 DNA: TGTGCCAGCTCACCGGCGGCTTTCCCCTTCGAGCAGTACTTC; CDR3 protein: CASSPAAFPFEQYF
D gene: -; J gene: TRBJ1-1; clone size: -; V gene: TRBV7-8; CDR3 DNA: TGTGCCAGCAGCTTAACGGGACGGACCACTGAAGCTTTCTTT; CDR3 protein: CASSLTGRTTEAFF
D gene: -; J gene: TRBJ1-6; clone size: -; V gene: TRBV20-1; CDR3 DNA: TGCAGTGCTAGAGTGGGTGGCAGTAACGTGACACCCCTCCACTTT; CDR3 protein: CSARVGGSNVTPLHF
D gene: -; J gene: TRBJ2-2; clone size: -; V gene: TRBV4-3; CDR3 DNA: TGCGCCAGCAGCCAAGTCCGGACCACCGGGGAGCTGTTTTTT; CDR3 protein: CASSQVRTTGELFF
D gene: TRBD2; J gene: TRBJ2-1; clone size: -; V gene: TRBV5-4; CDR3 DNA: TGTGCCAGCAGCCGGACTAGCGGGGGGGCCGACCCCAATGAGCAGTTCTTC; CDR3 protein: CASSRTSGGADPNEQFF
D gene: -; J gene: TRBJ2-5; clone size: many; V gene: TRBV10-3; CDR3 DNA: TGTGCCAACCACGAAACCGGGCCCAAGCCCCCCCCTGAGACCCAGTACTTC; CDR3 protein: CANHETGPKPPPETQYF
D gene: TRBD2; J gene: TRBJ2-3; clone size: few; V gene: TRBV20-1; CDR3 DNA: TGCAGTGCTAGAGGAGGGTTAGCGGGGGGGCATAGCACAGATACGCAGTATTTT; CDR3 protein: CSARGGLAGGHSTDTQYF
D gene: -; J gene: TRBJ1-4; clone size: -; V gene: TRBV20-1; CDR3 DNA: TGCAGTGCTAGGGAGGCTAGGGGACTTGGGAGGGAAAAACTGTTTTTT; CDR3 protein: CSAREARGLGREKLFF